These T cell receptor beta chains were read from a single sample in a study of blood T cells in healthy people across ages. A single record per CDR3 protein comes from TCRdb applying MiXCR to the 5' RACE reads. The table lists nearly 800,000 distinct CDR3 sequences, about 25% of them singletons. The sample was also reused in another study, on T cells of mothers and their children.

The sequencing input was blood. These receptor sequences come from a boy between 10 and 17 years old in good health. Both conserved end residues are part of each CDR3. Expanded clones are given a class, and other clones once, few, many or no size at all.

15	many	TRBV7-9	TRBJ2-1	CASGPSEPGHNEQFF
15	.	TRBV15	TRBJ1-2	CATSRGDTTNYGYTF
14	.	TRBV15	TRBJ1-4	CATSRAGVNEKLFF
11	few	TRBV4-1	TRBJ2-1	CASSQFSEQFF
13	few	TRBV24-1	TRBJ2-2	CATSAYRTGELFF
14	.	TRBV6-5	TRBJ1-1	CASSYSVLGGEAFF
14	.	TRBV7-8	TRBJ2-3	CASSPDRVPDTQYF
16	.	TRBV18	TRBJ1-2	CASSPAAGGSNYGYTF
16	.	TRBV20-1	.	CSARGLGQGLSYEQYF
14	few	TRBV2	.	CASRRGLTYNEQFF
16	.	TRBV5-1	TRBJ2-5	CASTRLAGALQETQYF
15	.	TRBV2	TRBJ2-1	CASSDWGADYNEQFF
15	.	TRBV12-3/TRBV12-4	TRBJ2-3	CASSSGGQNTDTQYF
15	few	TRBV3-1	TRBJ2-1	CASSQDWGTYNEQFF
15	few	TRBV7-2	TRBJ1-2	CASSPQGGADYGYTF
17	few	TRBV27	.	CASSSYGLAGVVYEQYF